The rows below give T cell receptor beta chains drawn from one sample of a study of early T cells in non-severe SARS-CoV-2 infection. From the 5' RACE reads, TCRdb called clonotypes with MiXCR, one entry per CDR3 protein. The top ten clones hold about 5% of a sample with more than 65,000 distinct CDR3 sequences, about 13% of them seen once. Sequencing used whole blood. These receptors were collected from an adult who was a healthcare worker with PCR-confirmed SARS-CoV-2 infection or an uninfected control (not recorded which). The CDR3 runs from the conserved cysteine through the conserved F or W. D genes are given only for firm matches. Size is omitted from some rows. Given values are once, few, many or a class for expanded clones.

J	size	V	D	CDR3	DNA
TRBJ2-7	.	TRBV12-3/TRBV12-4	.	CASSFYSGTGSYEQYF	TGTGCCAGCAGTTTTTATAGTGGGACGGGAAGCTACGAGCAGTACTTC
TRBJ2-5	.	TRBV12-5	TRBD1	CASVGTGETQYF	TGTGCTAGTGTAGGGACAGGCGAGACCCAGTACTTC
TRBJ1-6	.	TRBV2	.	CASSSPLHF	TGTGCCAGCTCTTCACCCCTCCACTTT
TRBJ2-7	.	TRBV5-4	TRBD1	CASSSDRSSYEQYF	TGTGCCAGCAGCTCGGACAGGAGCTCCTACGAGCAGTACTTC
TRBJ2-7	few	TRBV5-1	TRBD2	CASSLEAGGIYEQYF	TGCGCCAGCAGCTTGGAGGCGGGAGGGATCTACGAGCAGTACTTC
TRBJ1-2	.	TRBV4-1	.	CASSQEGVSNYGYTF	TGCGCCAGCAGCCAAGAAGGGGTTAGCAACTATGGCTACACCTTC
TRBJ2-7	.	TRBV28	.	CASSFPPEGAYEQYF	TGTGCCAGCAGTTTTCCCCCCGAGGGGGCCTACGAGCAGTACTTC
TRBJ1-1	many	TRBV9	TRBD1	CASSVRDRGTEAFF	TGTGCCAGCAGCGTCCGGGACAGAGGCACTGAAGCTTTCTTT
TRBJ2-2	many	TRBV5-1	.	CASSLAGQVYTGELFF	TGCGCCAGCAGCTTGGCCGGGCAGGTCTACACCGGGGAGCTGTTTTTT
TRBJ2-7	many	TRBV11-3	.	CASSFNGGTDYEQYF	TGTGCCAGCAGCTTTAACGGCGGGACGGACTACGAGCAGTACTTC
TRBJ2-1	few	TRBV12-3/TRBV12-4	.	CASSLVGATKNEQFF	TGTGCCAGCAGTTTGGTGGGGGCGACGAAAAATGAGCAGTTCTTC
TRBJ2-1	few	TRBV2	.	CASSSSSYNEQFF	TGTGCCAGCAGTTCTAGCTCCTACAATGAGCAGTTCTTC
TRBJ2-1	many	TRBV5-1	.	CASSLEGNEQFF	TGCGCCAGCAGCTTGGAGGGGAACGAGCAGTTCTTC
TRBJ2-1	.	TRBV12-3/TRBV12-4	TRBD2	CASKSGTSVYNEQFF	TGTGCCAGCAAGTCCGGGACTAGCGTATACAATGAGCAGTTCTTC
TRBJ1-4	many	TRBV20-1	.	CSARVPGGSRGDEKLFF	TGCAGTGCTAGAGTCCCCGGGGGGAGCCGAGGTGATGAAAAACTGTTTTTT
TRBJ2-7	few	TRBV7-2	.	CASSPSSGINEQYF	TGTGCCAGTAGTCCATCGTCGGGGATCAACGAGCAGTACTTC
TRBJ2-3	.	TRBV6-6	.	CASNANPLGTQYF	TGTGCCAGCAACGCGAACCCGTTGGGTACGCAGTATTTT
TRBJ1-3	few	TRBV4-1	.	CASSQGYTQRTIYF	TGCGCCAGCAGCCAAGGATATACACAACGGACCATATATTTT
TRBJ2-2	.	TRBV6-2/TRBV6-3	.	CASSRPGAGTGELFF	TGTGCCAGCAGTCGACCGGGGGCGGGCACCGGGGAGCTGTTTTTT
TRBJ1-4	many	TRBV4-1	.	CASSQDVGEKLFF	TGCGCCAGCAGCCAAGACGTGGGTGAAAAACTGTTTTTT
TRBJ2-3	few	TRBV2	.	CASSEEARGGLDTQYF	TGTGCCAGCAGTGAGGAGGCTAGGGGTGGTCTGGATACGCAGTATTTT
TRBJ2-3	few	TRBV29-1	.	CSVDPQRGESTDTQYF	TGCAGCGTTGACCCCCAGAGAGGGGAAAGCACAGATACGCAGTATTTT
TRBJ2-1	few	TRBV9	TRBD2	CASSSTSGNNEQFF	TGTGCCAGCAGCTCAACTAGCGGGAACAATGAGCAGTTCTTC
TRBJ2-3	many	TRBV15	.	CATSWRRFDTQYF	TGTGCCACCAGCTGGAGGCGGTTTGATACGCAGTATTTT
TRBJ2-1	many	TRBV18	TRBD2	CASSPGAGGNPYNEQFF	TGTGCCAGCTCACCCGGGGCGGGGGGAAACCCCTACAATGAGCAGTTCTTC
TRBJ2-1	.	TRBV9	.	CASSVARSNEQFF	TGTGCCAGCAGCGTAGCCCGTTCCAATGAGCAGTTCTTC
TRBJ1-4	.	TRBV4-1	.	CASSPGRGAQVHEKLFF	TGCGCCAGCAGCCCAGGGAGGGGCGCACAGGTTCATGAAAAACTGTTTTTT
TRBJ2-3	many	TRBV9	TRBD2	CASSVASGGRTDTQYF	TGTGCCAGCAGCGTAGCCAGCGGGGGCCGAACAGATACGCAGTATTTT
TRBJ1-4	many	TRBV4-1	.	CASSQGVSTLGANEKLFF	TGCGCCAGCAGCCAAGGTGTTTCTACTCTCGGGGCTAATGAAAAACTGTTTTTT
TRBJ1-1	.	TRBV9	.	CASSPQAANTEAFF	TGTGCCAGCAGCCCCCAGGCGGCGAACACTGAAGCTTTCTTT
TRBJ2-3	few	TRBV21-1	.	CASSSAGQTSGTDTQYF	TGTGCCAGCAGCTCCGCGGGACAGACTTCAGGAACAGATACGCAGTATTTT
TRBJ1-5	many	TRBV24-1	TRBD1	CATSDFRLYPLDRVLDQPQHF	TGTGCCACCAGTGATTTTCGTTTGTATCCCCTCGACAGGGTGCTTGATCAGCCCCAGCATTTT
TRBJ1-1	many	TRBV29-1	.	CSVGLRDTEAFF	TGCAGCGTTGGCCTCAGGGACACTGAAGCTTTCTTT
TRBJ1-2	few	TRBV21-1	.	CASRTARDRGYGYTF	TGTGCCAGCAGGACCGCCCGGGACAGGGGCTATGGCTACACCTTC
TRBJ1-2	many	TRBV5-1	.	CASSLERGTRDYGYTF	TGCGCCAGCAGCTTGGAAAGGGGGACGCGGGACTATGGCTACACCTTC
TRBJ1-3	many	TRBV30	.	CAWSRAGPLSGNTIYF	TGTGCCTGGAGTCGGGCAGGGCCGTTGTCTGGAAACACCATATATTTT
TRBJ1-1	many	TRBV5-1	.	CASRMSSANTEAFF	TGCGCCAGCAGGATGAGTAGCGCGAACACTGAAGCTTTCTTT
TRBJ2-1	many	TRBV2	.	CATKLGGARNEQFF	TGTGCCACCAAGCTAGGGGGGGCTCGGAATGAGCAGTTCTTC
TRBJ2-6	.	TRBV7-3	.	CASSSGTGANVLTF	TGTGCCAGCAGCTCTGGTACTGGGGCCAACGTCCTGACTTTC
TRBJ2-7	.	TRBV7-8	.	CASSLDRAYEQYF	TGTGCCAGCAGCTTAGACCGGGCATACGAGCAGTACTTC
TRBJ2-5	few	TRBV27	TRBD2	CASSLFSSGGLQETQYF	TGTGCCAGCAGTTTATTCTCTAGCGGGGGGCTCCAAGAGACCCAGTACTTC
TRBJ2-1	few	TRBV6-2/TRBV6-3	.	CASRISGGRFIF	TGTGCCAGCAGGATCTCAGGAGGACGCTTTATCTTC
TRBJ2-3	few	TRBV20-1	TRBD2	CSAVAGGNTQYF	TGCAGTGCCGTAGCGGGAGGGAATACGCAGTATTTT
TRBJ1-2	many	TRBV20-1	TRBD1	CSARKDRGLGYTF	TGCAGTGCTAGAAAAGACAGGGGACTAGGCTACACCTTC
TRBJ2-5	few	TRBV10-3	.	CAISEEGETQYF	TGTGCCATCAGTGAAGAGGGAGAGACCCAGTACTTC
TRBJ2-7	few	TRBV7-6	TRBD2	CASSQSGSPLGEQYF	TGTGCCAGCAGCCAAAGCGGGAGTCCGTTGGGGGAGCAGTACTTC
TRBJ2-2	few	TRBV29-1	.	CSVRTPLANTGELFF	TGCAGCGTCCGGACCCCCCTGGCGAACACCGGGGAGCTGTTTTTT
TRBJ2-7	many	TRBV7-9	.	CASSLDSTYEQYF	TGTGCCAGCAGCTTAGACAGCACCTACGAGCAGTACTTC
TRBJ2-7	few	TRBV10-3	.	CAISVEGYEQYF	TGTGCCATCAGTGTTGAGGGTTACGAGCAGTACTTC
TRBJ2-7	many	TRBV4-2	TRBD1	CASSQGQDKTYEQYF	TGTGCCAGCAGCCAGGGACAGGATAAGACCTACGAGCAGTACTTC
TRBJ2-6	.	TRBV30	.	CAGGAGANVLTF	TGTGCCGGCGGGGCTGGGGCCAACGTCCTGACTTTC
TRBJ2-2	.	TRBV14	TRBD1	CASSPPVWDRADTGELFF	TGTGCCAGCAGCCCCCCCGTGTGGGACAGGGCGGACACCGGGGAGCTGTTTTTT
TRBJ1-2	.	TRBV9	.	CASGESLTSYGYTF	TGTGCCAGCGGAGAGTCCCTCACATCCTATGGCTACACCTTC
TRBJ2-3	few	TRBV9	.	CASSVGTLVADTQYF	TGTGCCAGCAGCGTCGGGACTCTAGTCGCAGATACGCAGTATTTT
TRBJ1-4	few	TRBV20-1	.	CSATKTGIATNEKLFF	TGCAGTGCTACGAAAACCGGGATCGCAACTAATGAAAAACTGTTTTTT
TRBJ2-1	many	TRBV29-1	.	CSTSHLSYNEQFF	TGCAGCACCTCTCACCTCTCCTACAATGAGCAGTTCTTC
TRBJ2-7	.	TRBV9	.	CASSPNHRSTYEQYF	TGTGCCAGCAGCCCAAACCACAGGTCTACCTACGAGCAGTACTTC